The 2 T cell receptor beta chains below come from one sample, sequenced in a study of naive and memory T cell subsets. Amplification of ligated cDNA took four PCR rounds with SP2 and nested alpha and beta constant primers. TCRdb itself ran the 5' RACE reads through MiXCR, one entry per CDR3 protein. The data show roughly 62,000 distinct CDR3 sequences, 7.2% seen once. The library had UMIs added by 3' ligation of an oligonucleotide to TCR cDNA. These receptors all come from a male donor in good health.

The chain combines TRBV29-1 with TRBJ2-3, with a tentative D call TRBD1 (5 bases). This CDR3 contains 16 residues. CDR1 SQVTM and CDR2 ANQGSEA come from the germline V gene. V dropped 4 bases and J dropped 3 bases, with 20 bases sitting between them. CDR3 sequence: CSVAYVVRVKTDTQYF. CDR3 sequence (DNA): TGCAGCGTTGCATATGTGGTCAGGGTAAAAACAGATACGCAGTATTTT.

There are a few counts of this clonotype. The chain carries TRBV9 and TRBJ2-1; 8 bases fit TRBD1. Unmatched junction bases numbered 6, after V lost 0 bases and J lost 7 bases. The CDR3 has 15 residues. The germline V gene has CDR1 SGDLS and CDR2 YYNGEE. The CDR3 DNA sequence: TGTGCCAGCAGCGTAGAGGACAGGGTTACGAATGAGCAGTTCTTC. It encodes CASSVEDRVTNEQFF.